The sequence of this T cell receptor (beta chain) was determined in a study of shared clonotypes between healthy human individuals. Study-wide results and caveats: It was only blood that was sampled, and tissue repertoires likely differ.

The test was conducted at deep level. Clones were read by immunoSEQ multiplex PCR, and TCRdb kept only the in-frame ones, dropping some. In the table there are 1,400,000 or so clones, just under 99% of which are singletons. Per germline, CDR1 SGHNT and CDR2 YENEEA. The CDR3 runs 19 residues. J gave up 3 bases and V 5 bases, and 10 bases lay outside the gene matches. To note about this clone: Its matching antigen is unknown.

V is TRBV11-3 and J is TRBJ2-2; 15 nucleotides match TRBD2. The TCR sequence derives from a young man in good health. The sample comprised naive CD4+ T cells sorted from blood. Noted subset: CD45RA+ positively selected. The CDR3 loop reads CASSPETGLAGGYTGELFF. CDR3 DNA sequence: TGTGCCAGCAGCCCGGAGACGGGACTAGCGGGAGGATACACCGGGGAGCTGTTTTTT.